These 5 T cell receptor beta chains came from one sample sequenced in a study of identical twins. One entry per CDR3 protein, called by TCRdb with MiXCR from the 5' RACE reads. The profile shows approximately 620,000 distinct CDR3 sequences, over 8.5% of them singletons. Separately, the same data were catalogued under a study of yellow fever vaccine responses in identical twins.

Sequenced sample: PBMCs. The receptors here all came from a woman between 18 and 29 years old in good health.

This clonotype has at least ten counts. The V call is TRBV6-1, the J call TRBJ1-1; 9 bases line up with TRBD1. Trimming removed 6 bases from V and 0 bases from J; junction bases left unmatched: 8. Germline lookup yields CDR1 MNHNS and CDR2 SASEGT. The CDR3 has 16 residues. CDR3 protein: CASRTGTGTLNTEAFF. The CDR3 DNA reads as TGTGCCAGCAGGACCGGGACAGGGACCCTGAACACTGAAGCTTTCTTT.

A few counts support this clonotype. The chain joins TRBV7-9 to TRBJ2-3, with TRBD1 matching over 11 bases. With V trimmed by 8 bases and J by 6 bases, 13 bases remained unmatched. The CDR3 runs to 16 residues. Germline-derived CDR1 and CDR2 are SEHNR and FQNEAQ (reference sequence). The CDR3 is CASPSTDRGLDDTQYF. Here the CDR3 DNA reads TGTGCCAGCCCCTCCACGGACAGGGGGCTTGACGATACGCAGTATTTT. The full variable domain, with the rest looked up from reference TRBV7-9 and TRBJ2-3, is DTGVSQNPRHKITKRGQNVTFRCDPISEHNRLYWYRQTLGQGPEFLTYFQNEAQLEKSRLLSDRFSAERPKGSFSTLEIQRTEQGDSAMYLCASPSTDRGLDDTQYFGPGTRLTVL.

This clonotype was detected a few times. The chain links TRBV5-6 to TRBJ2-5; D gene unclear. CDR3 length: 15 residues. In germline, CDR1 is SGHDT, CDR2 YYEEEE. Trimming shortened V by 2 bases and J by 0 bases, and 11 bases separated the two germline ends. CDR3 region: CASSFGVGNQETQYF. The CDR3, as DNA: TGTGCCAGCAGCTTCGGAGTGGGCAACCAAGAGACCCAGTACTTC.

This clonotype showed up just a few times. This rearrangement joins TRBV11-2 to TRBJ2-1; weak D call: TRBD2 (6 bases). From germline, CDR1 is SGHAT and CDR2 FQNNGV. There are 14 residues in the CDR3. V was cut by 5 bases and J by 7 bases, with 15 bases left in between. The CDR3 loop is CASSASSGGNEQFF. The CDR3 DNA follows: TGTGCCAGCAGCGCCTCTTCCGGGGGTAATGAGCAGTTCTTC. The whole variable domain, remainder taken from reference TRBV11-2 and TRBJ2-1, is EAGVAQSPRYKIIEKRQSVAFWCNPISGHATLYWYQQILGQGPKLLIQFQNNGVVDDSQLPKDRFSAERLKGVDSTLKIQPAKLEDSAVYLCASSASSGGNEQFFGPGTRLTVL.

This clonotype was detected ten times or more. The rearrangement links TRBV5-1 to TRBJ2-5; TRBD1 agrees at 7 bases. V shed 4 bases, J shed 1 base, and the junction held 4 bases outside the gene matches. Looked up from germline, CDR1 is SGHRS and CDR2 is YFSETQ. The CDR3 runs to 14 residues. DNA of the CDR3: TGCGCCAGCAGCCCGGGACAGATCCAAGAGACCCAGTACTTC. Translation gives CASSPGQIQETQYF.